This TCR beta chain was profiled in a study of beta chain features in type 1 diabetes. Study-wide background: The study found patients and healthy donors alike in age, gender and cell yields. Sorted cells numbering around 100,000,000 were examined across all samples.

V was shortened by 0 bases and J by 8 bases, with 15 bases between the two germline ends. Germline CDR1 is SGHRS and CDR2 is YFSETQ. CDR3 length equals 14 residues. TCRB transcripts that were expressed got sequenced, as all of the isolated RNA had been reverse transcribed. Clones were sequenced by immunoSEQ multiplex PCR, and TCRdb holds only the in-frame ones, with some missing. This sample has roughly 180,000 clones; 7.5% to 8.5% occur once, and the top ten carry under 0.6%. This clone was seen more than once but under ten times. Its antigen is still unknown. Overall study results and limits: Shorter TCRB CDR3s, moderately but significantly so, were found in Type 1 diabetes patients in all four CD4+ subsets.

Sequenced: central memory CD4+ T cells from blood. This chain connects TRBV5-1 to TRBJ2-7, with D perhaps TRBD2 (7 bases). The TCR comes from a man in his late teens or twenties with type 1 diabetes. The CDR3 coding sequence is TGCGCCAGCAGCTTGGATGGACTAGGGGGGCAGCAGTACTTC. This codes for CASSLDGLGGQQYF.